This T cell receptor (beta chain) originates from a study of CD8 T cells in ankylosing spondylitis. This CDR3 has 16 amino acids. The junction had 16 bases not matched to a gene; V was cut back by 6 bases and J by 9 bases. CDR1 and CDR2 (germline): MDHEN, SYDVKM. On this clonotype: Its target is not known.

TCRdb passed the 5' RACE reads through MiXCR, listing each CDR3 protein once. This sample has fewer than 400,000 distinct CDR3 sequences, with 20% to 25% found just once. Study findings and constraints: Ankylosing spondylitis blood seemed to carry a telltale TCR beta motif made of eight or nine highly homologous variants. Peripheral blood samples showed relatively rare disease-linked clones, and these clones were CD8+.

The TCR was taken from a male donor with ankylosing spondylitis. Sequencing was carried out using blood, either unsorted or a sorted T cell fraction (not recorded which). The J gene is TRBJ2-1, the V gene TRBV28, with 8 positions matching TRBD2. Here the CDR3 reads CASRESGLAKGGEQFF. The DNA of the CDR3 is TGTGCCAGCAGGGAGTCTGGACTAGCCAAAGGGGGTGAGCAGTTCTTC.